This T cell receptor beta chain was identified in a study of shared clonotypes between healthy human individuals. Original processing methods: ImmunoSEQ junction-only sequences lacked quality scores, so their filtering differed. Here immunoSEQ multiplex PCR was the method, and the copy in TCRdb shows in-frame clones only, minus some. V and J calls and clone size are given by that table; D and trimming were obtained from the DNA. There are hundreds of thousands of clones in the sample; roughly three quarters occur only once, and 12% lies in the top ten. Germline V gene sequence: CDR1 ENHRY, CDR2 SYGVKD. The J segment lost 3 bases and the V segment lost 9 bases, leaving 12 bases of the junction unmatched. This CDR3 is built from 17 residues.

This sequence originates from a woman aged 40 to 50 in good health. Some clones in this sample may be carry-over from other donors' samples. This chain connects TRBV10-3 to TRBJ2-6, with 9 nucleotides matching TRBD1. What was sequenced was PBMCs. The CDR3 region has the DNA TGTGCCATACAGGGGGCAGGAGGAATAGGTGGGGCCAACGTCCTGACTTTC. This encodes CAIQGAGGIGGANVLTF.